These 9 T cell receptor beta chains share one sample of origin, sequenced in a study of radiation and T cells in renal cell carcinoma. Sequencing used immunoSEQ multiplex PCR; TCRdb keeps in-frame clones, though not all of them. The sample includes about 78,000 clones, roughly 87% seen only once; the top ten take approximately 6%. The time point is: blood 4 weeks post-SBRT, at nephrectomy. Treatment specified: 15 Gy SBRT to primary tumor, nephrectomy 4 weeks later. The sequencing here drew on blood, taken from a patient whose treatment included radiotherapy and nephrectomy. Receptors originate from a woman aged 70-85 years with renal cell carcinoma.

This clone showed up just once. This chain connects TRBV5-1 to TRBJ2-5; 8 bases agree with TRBD2. Near its end, the DNA agrees better with TRBJ2-7, so the J call may be wrong. CDR3 size: 14 residues. CDR1 and CDR2 (germline): SGHRS, YFSETQ. The CDR3 bases are TGCGCCAGCAGCTCCAGCGGGGGAATCTACGAGCAGTACTTC. As protein: CASSSSGGIYEQYF.

The chain is built from TRBV30 and TRBJ1-6; possibly TRBD1 for D (5 bases). V was cut by 6 bases and J by 5 bases, with 17 bases left in between. CDR3 length equals 15 residues. Germline assignment: CDR1 GTSNPN and CDR2 SVGIG (reference sequence). This chain's CDR3 is CACRVNAGDNSPLHF. The CDR3 coding sequence is TGTGCCTGTCGTGTAAATGCGGGGGATAATTCACCCCTCCACTTT.

This clone came up once. At one of its ends the junction is not consistent with the germline gene, which may arise from a read error. The genes are TRBV7-3 and TRBJ1-6, with TRBD1 matching over 7 bases. The CDR3 extends over 15 amino acids. CDR1 and CDR2 (germline): SGHTA, FQGTGA. CDR3 bases: TGTGCCAGCAGCGTAACCGGGACAGAAAGTTCACCCCTCCACTTT. Translation: CASSVTGTESSPLHF.

The chain couples TRBV28 to TRBJ1-3, with TRBD1 identical over 7 bases. The ends lost 6 bases at V and 0 bases at J; junction bases unmatched: 5. Germline loops: CDR1 MDHEN, CDR2 SYDVKM. CDR3 length: 15 residues. The CDR3 nucleotides read TGTGCCAGCAGAGCCGGGACAGTCTCTGGAAACACCATATATTTT. Translating it yields CASRAGTVSGNTIYF.

The chain links TRBV7-2 to TRBJ2-5; weak D call: TRBD2 (6 bases). The CDR3 has 14 amino acids. Germline V gene sequence: CDR1 SGHTA, CDR2 FQGNSA. Trimming took off 6 bases at V and 1 base at J, with 12 bases between the two ends. The CDR3 nucleotides read TGTGCCAGCAGTCCGGCGGGAACCCAAGAGACCCAGTACTTC. Its translation is CASSPAGTQETQYF.

V gene TRBV15 combines with J gene TRBJ1-4, with 12 bases matching TRBD1. This CDR3 comprises 21 residues. Per germline, CDR1 LNHNV and CDR2 YYDKDF (reference sequence). V gave up 3 bases and J gave up 3 bases; unmatched junction bases: 17. As DNA, the CDR3 is TGTGCCACCAGCAGGCCCGGGACAGGGGGCGCGGGGCCGGGCCCTAATGAAAAACTGTTTTTT. Amino acids: CATSRPGTGGAGPGPNEKLFF.

V is TRBV2 and J is TRBJ2-3; D possibly corresponds to TRBD2 (6 bases). V gave up 8 bases and J gave up 1 base, with 13 bases separating them. CDR3 length equals 14 residues. The germline V gene has CDR1 SNHLY and CDR2 FYNNEI. CDR3 bases: TGTGCCAGCGGGCGCGGGGCCCGCACAGATACGCAGTATTTT. Encoded protein: CASGRGARTDTQYF.

The gene calls are TRBV5-1 and TRBJ2-7, with D possibly TRBD1 on 6 matching bases. V lost 0 bases and J 6 bases, leaving 22 bases between the germline ends. The CDR3 is made up of 17 amino acids. Germline assignment: CDR1 SGHRS and CDR2 YFSETQ. CDR3 sequence reads: CASSLDPPQGIKGEQYF. Written as DNA, the CDR3 is TGCGCCAGCAGCTTGGACCCTCCACAGGGTATAAAAGGCGAGCAGTACTTC.

The chain recombines TRBV6-5 with TRBJ1-2, with 10 bases lining up with TRBD1. Germline CDR1 reads MNHEY; CDR2 reads SVGAGI. The CDR3 extends over 15 amino acids. Trimming removed 0 bases from V and 8 bases from J; junction bases left unmatched: 6. The chain's CDR3 is CASSYSKTGGDGYTF. The CDR3 DNA follows: TGTGCCAGCAGTTACTCTAAGACAGGGGGCGACGGCTACACCTTC.